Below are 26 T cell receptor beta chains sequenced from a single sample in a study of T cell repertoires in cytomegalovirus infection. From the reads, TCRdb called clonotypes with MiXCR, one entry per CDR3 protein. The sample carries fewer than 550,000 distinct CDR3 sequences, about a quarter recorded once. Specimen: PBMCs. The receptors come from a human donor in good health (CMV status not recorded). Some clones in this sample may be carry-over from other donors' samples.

The CDR3 nucleotides read TGTGCCAGCAGCTTAGCTCCGGACGAGCAGTACTTC. It translates to CASSLAPDEQYF. The chain combines TRBV7-6 with TRBJ2-7; D is unclear. Germline V lookup: CDR1 SGHVS, CDR2 FNYEAQ. CDR3 length: 12 residues. Trimming stripped 0 bases from V and 5 bases from J, with 5 bases between.

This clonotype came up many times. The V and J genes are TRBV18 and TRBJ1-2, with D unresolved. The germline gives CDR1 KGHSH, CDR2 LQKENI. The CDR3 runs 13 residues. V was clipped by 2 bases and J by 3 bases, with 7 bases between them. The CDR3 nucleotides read TGTGCCAGCTCACCAGGATCCGACTATGGCTACACCTTC. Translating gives CASSPGSDYGYTF. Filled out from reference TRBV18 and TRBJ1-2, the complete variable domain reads NAGVMQNPRHLVRRRGQEARLRCSPMKGHSHVYWYRQLPEEGLKFMVYLQKENIIDESGMPKERFSAEFPKEGPSILRIQQVVRGDSAAYFCASSPGSDYGYTFGSGTRLTVV.

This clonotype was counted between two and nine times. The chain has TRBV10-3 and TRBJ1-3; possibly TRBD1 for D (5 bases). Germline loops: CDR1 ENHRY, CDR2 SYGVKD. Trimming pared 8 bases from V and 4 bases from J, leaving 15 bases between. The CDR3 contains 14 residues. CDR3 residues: CAIRHPGSGNTIYF. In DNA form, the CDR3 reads TGTGCCATCCGGCACCCAGGGTCCGGAAACACCATATATTTT.

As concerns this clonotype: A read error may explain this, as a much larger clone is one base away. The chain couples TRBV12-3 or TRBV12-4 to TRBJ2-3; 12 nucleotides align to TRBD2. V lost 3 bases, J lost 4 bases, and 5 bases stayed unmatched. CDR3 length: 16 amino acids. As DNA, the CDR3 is TGTGCCAGCAGTTTTCCCCTAGCGGGAGGGGCAGATACGCAGTATTTT. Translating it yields CASSFPLAGGADTQYF.

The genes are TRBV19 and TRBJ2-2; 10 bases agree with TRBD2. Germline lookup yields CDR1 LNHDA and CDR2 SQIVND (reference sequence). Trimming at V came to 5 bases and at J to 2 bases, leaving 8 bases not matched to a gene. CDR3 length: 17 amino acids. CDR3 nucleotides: TGTGCCAGTAGTCGCCGGACTAGCGGAGCAAACACCGGGGAGCTGTTTTTT. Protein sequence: CASSRRTSGANTGELFF.

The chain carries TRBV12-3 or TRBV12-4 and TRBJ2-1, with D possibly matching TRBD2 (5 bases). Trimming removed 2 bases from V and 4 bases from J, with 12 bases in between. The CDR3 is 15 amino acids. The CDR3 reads CASSLRGGDYNEQFF. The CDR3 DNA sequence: TGTGCCAGCAGTTTAAGAGGAGGAGATTACAATGAGCAGTTCTTC.

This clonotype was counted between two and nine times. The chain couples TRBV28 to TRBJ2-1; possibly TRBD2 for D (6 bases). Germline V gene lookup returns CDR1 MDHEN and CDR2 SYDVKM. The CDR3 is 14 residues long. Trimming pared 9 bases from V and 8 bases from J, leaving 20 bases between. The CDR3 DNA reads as TGTGCCAGTAGACCTAGCGTCGGTCGGGATGAGCAGTTCTTC. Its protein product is CASRPSVGRDEQFF.

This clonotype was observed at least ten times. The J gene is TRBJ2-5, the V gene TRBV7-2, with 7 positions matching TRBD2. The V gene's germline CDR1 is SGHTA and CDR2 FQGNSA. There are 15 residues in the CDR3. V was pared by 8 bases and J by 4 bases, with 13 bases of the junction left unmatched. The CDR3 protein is CASSPPGRGPETQYF. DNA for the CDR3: TGTGCCAGCTCGCCCCCAGGGAGGGGTCCAGAGACCCAGTACTTC.

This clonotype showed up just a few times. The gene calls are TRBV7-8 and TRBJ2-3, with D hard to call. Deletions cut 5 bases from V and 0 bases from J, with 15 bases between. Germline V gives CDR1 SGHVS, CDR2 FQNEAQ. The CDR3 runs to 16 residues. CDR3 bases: TGTGCCAGCAGCCCCCGTTTGGACCCTAGCACAGATACGCAGTATTTT. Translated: CASSPRLDPSTDTQYF.

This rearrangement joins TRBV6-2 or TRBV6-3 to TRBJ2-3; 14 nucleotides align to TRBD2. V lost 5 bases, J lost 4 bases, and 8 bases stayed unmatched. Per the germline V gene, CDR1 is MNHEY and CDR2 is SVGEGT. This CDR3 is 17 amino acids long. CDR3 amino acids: CASSQRGLAGAPDTQYF. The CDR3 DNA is TGTGCCAGCAGTCAAAGGGGACTAGCGGGAGCCCCAGATACGCAGTATTTT.

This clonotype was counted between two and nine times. In DNA, the CDR3 is TGTGCCAGCAGCTTGGGCTTCATGACCTACGAGCAGTACTTC. Protein sequence: CASSLGFMTYEQYF. The chain has TRBV5-5 and TRBJ2-7; D is unresolved. The germline V and J ends were trimmed by 0 bases and 2 bases, with 9 bases remaining between them. The V gene's germline CDR1 is SGHKS and CDR2 YYEKEE (reference sequence). The CDR3 covers 14 residues.

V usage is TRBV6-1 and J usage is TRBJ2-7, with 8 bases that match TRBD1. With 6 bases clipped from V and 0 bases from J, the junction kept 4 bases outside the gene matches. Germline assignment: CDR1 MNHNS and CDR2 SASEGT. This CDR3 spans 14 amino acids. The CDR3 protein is CASSFGTGSYEQYV. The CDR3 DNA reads TGTGCCAGCAGCTTCGGGACAGGCTCCTACGAGCAGTACGTC.

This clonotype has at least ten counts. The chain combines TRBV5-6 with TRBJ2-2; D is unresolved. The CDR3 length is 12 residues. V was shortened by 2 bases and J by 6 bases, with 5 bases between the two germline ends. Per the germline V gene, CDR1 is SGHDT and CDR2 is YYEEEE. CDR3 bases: TGTGCCAGCAGCTTAGTTCCCGGGGAGCTGTTTTTT. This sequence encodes CASSLVPGELFF. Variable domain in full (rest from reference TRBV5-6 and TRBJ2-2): DAGVTQSPTHLIKTRGQQVTLRCSPKSGHDTVSWYQQALGQGPQFIFQYYEEEERQRGNFPDRFSGHQFPNYSSELNVNALLLGDSALYLCASSLVPGELFFGEGSRLTVL.

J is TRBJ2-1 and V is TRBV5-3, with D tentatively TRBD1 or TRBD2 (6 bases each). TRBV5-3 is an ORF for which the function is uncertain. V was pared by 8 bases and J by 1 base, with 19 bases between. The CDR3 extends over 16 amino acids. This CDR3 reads CASRVRLGGSYNEQFF. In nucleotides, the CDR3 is TGTGCCAGCAGAGTAAGACTAGGGGGTTCCTACAATGAGCAGTTCTTC.

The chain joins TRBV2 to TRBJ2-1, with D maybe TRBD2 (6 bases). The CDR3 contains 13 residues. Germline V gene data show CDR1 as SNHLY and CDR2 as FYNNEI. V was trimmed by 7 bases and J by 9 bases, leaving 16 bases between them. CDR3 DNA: TGTGCCAGCATTATTCGGGCAGCGGGTGAGCAGTTCTTC. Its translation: CASIIRAAGEQFF.

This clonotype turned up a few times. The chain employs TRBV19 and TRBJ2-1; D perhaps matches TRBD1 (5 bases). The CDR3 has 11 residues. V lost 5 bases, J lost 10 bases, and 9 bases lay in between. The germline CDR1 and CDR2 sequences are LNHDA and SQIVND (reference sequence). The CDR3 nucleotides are TGTGCCAGTAGTCAGGGCAGGGAGCAGTTCTTC. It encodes CASSQGREQFF.

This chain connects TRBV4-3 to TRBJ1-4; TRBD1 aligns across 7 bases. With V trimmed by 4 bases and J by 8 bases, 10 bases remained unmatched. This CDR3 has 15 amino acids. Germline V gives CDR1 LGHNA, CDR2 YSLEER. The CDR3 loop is CASSPTGRAREKLFF. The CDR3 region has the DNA TGCGCCAGCAGCCCGACAGGGCGCGCGCGGGAAAAACTGTTTTTT.

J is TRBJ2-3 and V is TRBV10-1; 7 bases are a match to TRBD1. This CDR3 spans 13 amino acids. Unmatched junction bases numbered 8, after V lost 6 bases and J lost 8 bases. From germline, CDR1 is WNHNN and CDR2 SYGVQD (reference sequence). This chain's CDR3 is CASSEQTGSTQYF. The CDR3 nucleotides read TGCGCCAGCAGCGAACAGACAGGGAGTACGCAGTATTTT.

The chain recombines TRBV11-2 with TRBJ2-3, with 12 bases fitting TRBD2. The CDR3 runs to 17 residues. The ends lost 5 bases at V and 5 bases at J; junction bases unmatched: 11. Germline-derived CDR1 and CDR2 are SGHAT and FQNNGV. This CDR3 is CASSRRTSGDSGDTQYF. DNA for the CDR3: TGTGCCAGCAGCCGCCGGACTAGCGGGGATTCAGGAGATACGCAGTATTTT.

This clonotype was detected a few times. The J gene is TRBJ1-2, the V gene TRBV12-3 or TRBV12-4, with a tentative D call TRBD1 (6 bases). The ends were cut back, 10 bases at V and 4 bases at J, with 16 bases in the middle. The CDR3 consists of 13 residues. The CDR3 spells CATGQSNPYGYTF. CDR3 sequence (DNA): TGTGCCACCGGACAGTCGAACCCCTATGGCTACACCTTC.

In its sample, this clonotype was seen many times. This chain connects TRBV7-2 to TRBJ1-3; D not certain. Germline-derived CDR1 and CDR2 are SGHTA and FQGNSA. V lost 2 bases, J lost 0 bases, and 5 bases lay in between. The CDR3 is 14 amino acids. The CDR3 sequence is CASSLLSSGNTIYF. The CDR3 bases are TGTGCCAGCAGCTTACTGTCCTCTGGAAACACCATATATTTT.

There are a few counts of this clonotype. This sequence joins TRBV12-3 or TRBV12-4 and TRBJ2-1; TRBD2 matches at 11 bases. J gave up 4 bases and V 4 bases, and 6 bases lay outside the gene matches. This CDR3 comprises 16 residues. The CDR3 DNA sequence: TGTGCCAGCAGTTCACGGGGACTAGCGGAATACAATGAGCAGTTCTTC. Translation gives CASSSRGLAEYNEQFF.

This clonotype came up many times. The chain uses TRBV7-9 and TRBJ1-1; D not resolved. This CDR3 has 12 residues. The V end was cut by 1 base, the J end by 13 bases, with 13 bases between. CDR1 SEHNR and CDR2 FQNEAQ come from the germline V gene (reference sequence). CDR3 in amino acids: CASSLDQGMGFF. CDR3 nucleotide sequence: TGTGCCAGCAGCTTAGATCAAGGGATGGGTTTCTTT.

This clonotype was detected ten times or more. CDR3 sequence: CASSAHLQSGSYNEQFF. The CDR3 DNA is TGTGCCAGCAGCGCCCACCTCCAAAGCGGGAGTTACAATGAGCAGTTCTTC. V gene TRBV7-2 combines with J gene TRBJ2-1; TRBD2 agrees at 8 bases. The V gene's germline CDR1 is SGHTA and CDR2 FQGNSA. Germline trimming cut 5 bases from V and 4 bases from J; bases unmatched to any gene: 13. This CDR3 comprises 17 residues.

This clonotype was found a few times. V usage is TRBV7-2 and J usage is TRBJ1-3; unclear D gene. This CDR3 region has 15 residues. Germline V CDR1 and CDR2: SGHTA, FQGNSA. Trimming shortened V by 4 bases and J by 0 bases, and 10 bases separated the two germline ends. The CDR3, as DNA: TGTGCCAGCAGCTCAACCGGGAGCTCTGGAAACACCATATATTTT. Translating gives CASSSTGSSGNTIYF.

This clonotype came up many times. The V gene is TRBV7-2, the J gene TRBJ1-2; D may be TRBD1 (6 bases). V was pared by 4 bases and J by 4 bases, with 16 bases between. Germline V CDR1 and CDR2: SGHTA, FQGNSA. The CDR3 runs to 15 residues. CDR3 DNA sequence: TGTGCCAGCAGCTATGAAACAACAGGGCGCTATGGCTACACCTTC. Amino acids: CASSYETTGRYGYTF.